This T cell receptor beta chain was obtained from a study of vaccination effects on CD4 cells after COVID-19. Overall study findings and caveats: Convalescent patients numbered few in the study; early post-infection timepoints were missing entirely.

TCRdb keeps only in-frame clones here, not all; method: immunoSEQ multiplex PCR. The sample contains fewer than 15,000 clones, 76% of which appear only once. Germline CDR1 is LGHNA and CDR2 is YNFKEQ. This CDR3 has 15 residues. V was pared by 0 bases and J by 3 bases, with 12 bases between. ViraFEST used viral peptide pools to expand antigen-specific CD4+ T cells before sequencing. Cultured cells yielded isolated CD4+ T cells after 10 days. According to PCR results, the person was infected with SARS-CoV-2 between March and December 2020. Two doses of either BNT162b2 or mRNA-1273 were given to each participant. A word on this clone: Its specificity is not known.

Source: CD4+ T cells from PBMCs cultured with HCoV-NL63 spike peptides, taken after COVID-19 vaccination. This receptor was taken from a human donor who had a prior SARS-CoV-2 infection. This rearrangement joins TRBV4-2 to TRBJ2-7; tentative D call: TRBD1 (6 bases). The CDR3 bases are TGTGCCAGCAGCCAAGATTTAAGGGACAACTACGAGCAGTACTTC. It is translated as CASSQDLRDNYEQYF.